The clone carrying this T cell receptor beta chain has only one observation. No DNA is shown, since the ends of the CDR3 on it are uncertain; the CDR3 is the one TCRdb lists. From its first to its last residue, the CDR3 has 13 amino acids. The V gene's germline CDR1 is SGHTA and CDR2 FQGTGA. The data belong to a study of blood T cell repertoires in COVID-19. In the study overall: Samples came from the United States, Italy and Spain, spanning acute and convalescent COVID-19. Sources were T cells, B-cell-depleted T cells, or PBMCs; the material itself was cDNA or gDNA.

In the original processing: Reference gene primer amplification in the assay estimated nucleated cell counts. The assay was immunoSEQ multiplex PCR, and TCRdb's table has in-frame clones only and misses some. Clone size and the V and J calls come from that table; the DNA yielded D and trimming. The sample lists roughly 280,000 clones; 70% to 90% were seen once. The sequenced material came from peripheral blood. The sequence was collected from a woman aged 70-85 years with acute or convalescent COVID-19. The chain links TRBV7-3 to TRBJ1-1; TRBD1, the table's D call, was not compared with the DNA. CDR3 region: CASSFGPGTEAFF.